This TCR beta chain was sequenced during a study of CD8 T cells in Susac syndrome. The CDR3 contains 14 residues. Germline CDR1 reads WNHNN; CDR2 reads SYGVQD (reference sequence). Trimming cost V 6 bases and J 7 bases; bases outside gene matches: 11. RNA, at about 0.45 to 1 ug, was reverse transcribed with random hexamers. One entry per CDR3 protein results from TCRdb running MiXCR on the immunoSEQ multiplex PCR reads. This sample carries 100,000 to 150,000 distinct CDR3 sequences, 90% to 95% of them seen once, and the ten largest clones take roughly 0.3%. J is TRBJ1-1 and V is TRBV10-1; 7 nucleotides match TRBD1. The source of this sequence is a human donor with multiple sclerosis. Material for sequencing was CD8+ T cells from PBMCs. CDR3 nucleotide sequence: TGCGCCAGCAGGGGACAGTTAGAACACTTTGAAGCTTTCTTT. This encodes CASRGQLEHFEAFF.